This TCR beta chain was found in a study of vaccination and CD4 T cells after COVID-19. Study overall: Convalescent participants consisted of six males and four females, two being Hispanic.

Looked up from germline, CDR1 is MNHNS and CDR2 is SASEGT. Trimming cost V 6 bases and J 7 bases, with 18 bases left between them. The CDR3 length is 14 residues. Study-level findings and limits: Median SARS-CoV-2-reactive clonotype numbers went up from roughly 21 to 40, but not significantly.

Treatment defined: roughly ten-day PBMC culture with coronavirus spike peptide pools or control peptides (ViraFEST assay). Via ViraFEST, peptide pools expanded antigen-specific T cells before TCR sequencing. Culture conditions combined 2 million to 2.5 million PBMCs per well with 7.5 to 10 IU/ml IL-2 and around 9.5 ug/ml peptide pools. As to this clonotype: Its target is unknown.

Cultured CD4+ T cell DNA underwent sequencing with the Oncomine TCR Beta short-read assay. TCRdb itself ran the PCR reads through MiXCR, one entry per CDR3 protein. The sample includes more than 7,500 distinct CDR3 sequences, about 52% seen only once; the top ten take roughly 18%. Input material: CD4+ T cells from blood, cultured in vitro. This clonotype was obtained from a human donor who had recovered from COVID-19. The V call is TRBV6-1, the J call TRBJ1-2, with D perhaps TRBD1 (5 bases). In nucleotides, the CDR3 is TGTGCCAGCAGACTCCAGGGTGGGGGAAGTGGCTACACCTTC. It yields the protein CASRLQGGGSGYTF.